Presented here are 30 T cell receptor beta chains from one specimen sequenced in a study of spatial heterogeneity in lung cancer. TCRdb re-called the 5' RACE reads with MiXCR, one entry per CDR3 protein. The data hold 95,000 to 130,000 distinct CDR3 sequences, with 9% to 15% observed a single time. Time point specified: blood at routine non-recurrence follow-up after resection. Unsorted tumor, nontumor lung tissue or cryopreserved PBMC supplied the whole RNA. This sample comprised PBMCs, obtained at follow-up. Every receptor here comes from a male donor with early-stage non-small cell lung cancer.

This clonotype was recorded a few times. V gene TRBV19 combines with J gene TRBJ1-5; D call uncertain. The length of the CDR3 is 13 residues. Deletions cut 6 bases from V and 9 bases from J, with 15 bases between. CDR1 LNHDA and CDR2 SQIVND come from the germline V gene (reference sequence). CDR3 sequence: CASSSTSKAPQHF. For the CDR3, the DNA is TGTGCCAGTAGCTCGACAAGTAAAGCGCCCCAGCATTTT.

This clonotype appeared a few times. The V call is TRBV20-1, the J call TRBJ1-4; D not resolved. Between the trimmed V and J ends, which lost 6 bases and 0 bases, there was a span of 17 bases. Germline V lookup: CDR1 DFQATT, CDR2 SNEGSKA (reference sequence). CDR3 length equals 16 residues. The CDR3 reads CSAFSTDDATNEKLFF. For the CDR3, the DNA is TGCAGTGCGTTCTCAACGGACGACGCAACTAATGAAAAACTGTTTTTT.

The CDR3 is CAWKADRAFRLYGYTF. CDR3 DNA: TGTGCCTGGAAAGCGGACAGGGCCTTCCGACTCTATGGCTACACCTTC. J is TRBJ1-2 and V is TRBV30; TRBD1 aligns across 8 bases. Germline V gene lookup returns CDR1 GTSNPN and CDR2 SVGIG (reference sequence). The trim removed 4 bases at V and 4 bases at J, leaving 14 bases unmatched. The CDR3 totals 16 residues.

The chain links TRBV7-9 to TRBJ2-5, with 10 bases matching TRBD1. The CDR3 spans 16 residues. Germline V gene sequence: CDR1 SEHNR, CDR2 FQNEAQ (reference sequence). J was trimmed by 2 bases and V by 3 bases; bases with no gene match: 6. This CDR3 is CASSFGQGGRQETQYF. In nucleotides, the CDR3 is TGTGCCAGCAGCTTTGGACAGGGGGGACGACAAGAGACCCAGTACTTC.

This clonotype showed up just a few times. The chain uses TRBV2 and TRBJ1-5; D is unresolved. The germline V and J ends were trimmed by 6 bases and 4 bases, with 13 bases remaining between them. CDR3 length: 14 residues. Germline CDR1 SNHLY, CDR2 FYNNEI. CDR3 coding DNA: TGTGCCAGCAGCAACGGACCGTCTAATCAGCCCCAGCATTTT. This encodes CASSNGPSNQPQHF.

The rearrangement joins TRBV4-2 to TRBJ2-5; the D is unclear. CDR1 LGHNA and CDR2 YNFKEQ come from the germline V gene. V dropped 0 bases and J dropped 2 bases, with 10 bases sitting between them. The CDR3 consists of 15 residues. CDR3 in DNA: TGTGCCAGCAGCCAAGAAGGGTCCCCTCAAGAGACCCAGTACTTC. It encodes CASSQEGSPQETQYF.

The chain uses TRBV6-5 and TRBJ1-5, with D perhaps TRBD1 (5 bases). The CDR3 runs to 14 residues. Between the trimmed V and J ends, which lost 4 bases and 3 bases, there was a span of 10 bases. Germline loops: CDR1 MNHEY, CDR2 SVGAGI. Written as DNA, the CDR3 is TGTGCCAGCAGTTCCGGGGGTCCCAATCAGCCCCAGCATTTT. It yields the protein CASSSGGPNQPQHF.

This clonotype was detected ten times or more. The rearrangement joins TRBV24-1 to TRBJ2-3; D is uncertain. Germline V CDR1 and CDR2: KGHDR, SFDVKD. The CDR3 is 13 residues long. Trimming shortened V by 5 bases and J by 4 bases, and 9 bases separated the two germline ends. DNA for the CDR3: TGTGCCACCAGTGTGGCGGTAGCAGATACGCAGTATTTT. Its translation is CATSVAVADTQYF.

This clonotype was detected only a few times. The chain carries TRBV20-1 and TRBJ2-7; D is unclear. The CDR3 runs to 12 residues. The V gene lost 3 bases and the J gene lost 5 bases, with 11 bases spanning the gap. The germline V gene encodes CDR1 DFQATT and CDR2 SNEGSKA (reference sequence). The CDR3 spells CSARGRVHEQYF. The CDR3 nucleotides are TGCAGTGCTAGGGGAAGGGTACACGAGCAGTACTTC.

This clonotype has a handful of counts. DNA of the CDR3: TGTGCCTGGAGTGAAGGGTTTAGCACAGATACGCAGTATTTT. Translation gives CAWSEGFSTDTQYF. The V call is TRBV30, the J call TRBJ2-3; D not resolved. This CDR3 contains 14 residues. CDR1 is GTSNPN, CDR2 SVGIG, per germline (reference sequence). Trimming removed 1 base from V and 0 bases from J, with 8 bases in between.

This clonotype was detected many times. The rearrangement joins TRBV28 to TRBJ1-2, with D hard to call. V dropped 7 bases and J dropped 2 bases, with 17 bases sitting between them. CDR1 is MDHEN, CDR2 SYDVKM, per germline. The CDR3 spans 15 residues. CDR3 protein: CASILSGGKNYGYTF. The CDR3 DNA follows: TGTGCCAGCATCTTGAGTGGCGGCAAAAACTATGGCTACACCTTC.

In its sample, this clonotype was seen a few times. The V gene is TRBV29-1, the J gene TRBJ1-5, with TRBD1 as a possible D gene (6 bases). The CDR3 runs to 14 residues. V lost 6 bases and J lost 6, with 18 bases in between. From germline, CDR1 is SQVTM and CDR2 ANQGSEA. CDR3 nucleotide sequence: TGCAGCGTCGCCCTGGGGGGGCAGAGTCAGCCCCAGCATTTT. Protein: CSVALGGQSQPQHF.

This clonotype was seen more than once but under ten times. J is TRBJ2-5 and V is TRBV5-1; maybe TRBD1 (6 bases). This CDR3 contains 14 residues. CDR1 SGHRS and CDR2 YFSETQ come from the germline V gene. V was pared by 1 base and J by 4 bases, with 11 bases between. The CDR3 sequence is CASSLQQTGETQYF. The CDR3 nucleotides are TGCGCCAGCAGCTTGCAGCAGACAGGAGAGACCCAGTACTTC. Looking up the rest from reference TRBV5-1 and TRBJ2-5 gives the full variable domain: KAGVTQTPRYLIKTRGQQVTLSCSPISGHRSVSWYQQTPGQGLQFLFEYFSETQRNKGNFPGRFSGRQFSNSRSEMNVSTLELGDSALYLCASSLQQTGETQYFGPGTRLLVL.

This clonotype was detected many times. This chain links TRBV7-8 with TRBJ2-6, with D possibly being TRBD1 or TRBD2 (5 bases each). V shed 5 bases and J shed 0 bases, with 20 bases lying between them. The CDR3 contains 19 residues. The germline CDR1 and CDR2 sequences are SGHVS and FQNEAQ. The CDR3 sequence is CASSPSVGEATSGANVLTF. The CDR3 nucleotides are TGTGCCAGCAGCCCCAGTGTGGGGGAAGCCACCTCTGGGGCCAACGTCCTGACTTTC. Variable domain in full (rest from reference TRBV7-8 and TRBJ2-6): GAGVSQSPRYKVAKRGQDVALRCDPISGHVSLFWYQQALGQGPEFLTYFQNEAQLDKSGLPSDRFFAERPEGSVSTLKIQRTQQEDSAVYLCASSPSVGEATSGANVLTFGAGSRLTVL.

This clonotype was recorded once. The V gene is TRBV7-2, the J gene TRBJ2-3; D perhaps matches TRBD2 (5 bases). The germline V gene encodes CDR1 SGHTA and CDR2 FQGNSA. The CDR3 spans 17 residues. V was shortened by 3 bases and J by 0 bases, with 16 bases between the two germline ends. The CDR3 DNA reads TGTGCCAGCAGCTTTGGCGGGTCGCTGTTTAGCACAGATACGCAGTATTTT. This sequence encodes CASSFGGSLFSTDTQYF.

Ten or more counts support this clonotype. The chain combines TRBV2 with TRBJ1-5, with D perhaps matching TRBD1 (6 bases). The germline gives CDR1 SNHLY, CDR2 FYNNEI. V lost 5 bases, J lost 4 bases, and 9 bases lay in between. The CDR3 is 13 residues long. CDR3 DNA: TGTGCCAGCAGTTACAGGGAAAATCAGCCCCAGCATTTT. Protein sequence: CASSYRENQPQHF.

Note on this clonotype: A much more abundant neighbour one base away suggests this may be a read error. V is TRBV5-1 and J is TRBJ1-2; D call uncertain. Germline lookup yields CDR1 SGHRS and CDR2 YFSETQ. The CDR3 covers 14 residues. The CDR3 nucleotides are TGCGCCAGCAGCTTGTCCTTCTCTAACTATGACTACACCTTC. It specifies CASSLSFSNYDYTF.

This clonotype has at least ten counts. The genes are TRBV27 and TRBJ2-2; 11 bases match TRBD2. CDR1 and CDR2 (germline): MNHEY, SMNVEV (reference sequence). This CDR3 spans 16 amino acids. Trimming at V came to 3 bases and at J to 7 bases, leaving 7 bases not matched to a gene. The CDR3 DNA follows: TGTGCCAGCAGTTTCCTGACTAGCGGGGCGGGCGGGGAGCTGTTTTTT. Residues: CASSFLTSGAGGELFF.

This clonotype was detected only a few times. J is TRBJ1-1 and V is TRBV27; tentatively, D is TRBD1 (5 bases). This CDR3 is 14 amino acids long. V was trimmed by 6 bases and J by 4 bases, leaving 15 bases between them. Germline V gene lookup returns CDR1 MNHEY and CDR2 SMNVEV (reference sequence). CDR3 sequence (DNA): TGTGCCAGCAGAACAGTGGGGCGATTCACTGAAGCTTTCTTT. This translates into CASRTVGRFTEAFF.

In this sample, this clonotype turned up a few times. The rearrangement uses TRBV6-6 and TRBJ1-1, with unresolved D. This CDR3 is 14 amino acids long. V was clipped by 2 bases and J by 1 base, with 8 bases between them. Germline values: CDR1 MNHNY, CDR2 SVGAGI (reference sequence). CDR3 residues: CASSYTRGNTEAFF. CDR3 DNA sequence: TGTGCCAGCAGTTACACCCGGGGGAACACTGAAGCTTTCTTT.

V gene TRBV9 combines with J gene TRBJ2-5; D is possibly TRBD1 (7 bases). V lost 4 bases and J 10 bases, leaving 17 bases between the germline ends. This CDR3 spans 13 amino acids. Germline assignment: CDR1 SGDLS and CDR2 YYNGEE. DNA of the CDR3: TGTGCCAGCAGCTCAGGAGGGGGCGCTGACCAGTACTTC. Its protein product is CASSSGGGADQYF.

V and J are TRBV27 and TRBJ2-1; no clear D. Between the trimmed V and J ends, which lost 2 bases and 2 bases, there was a span of 13 bases. The CDR3 length is 16 residues. Germline V gene sequence: CDR1 MNHEY, CDR2 SMNVEV (reference sequence). This CDR3 is CASSLMFLNPYNEQFF. The CDR3 DNA reads as TGTGCCAGCAGTTTAATGTTCTTGAACCCCTACAATGAGCAGTTCTTC.

This clonotype was counted at least ten times. One end of the junction fails to match germline, which may point to a read error. The V call is TRBV7-2, the J call TRBJ1-4, with D possibly TRBD1 on 6 matching bases. The CDR3 spans 15 residues. Germline V gene data show CDR1 as SGHTA and CDR2 as FQGNSA. For the CDR3, the DNA is TGTGCCAGCAGCAGAACCGGGACAACAAATGAAAAACTGTTTTTT. Amino acids: CASSRTGTTNEKLFF.

This clonotype has only a few counts. The chain carries TRBV5-1 and TRBJ2-5, with D unresolved. The ends were cut back, 0 bases at V and 6 bases at J, with 6 bases in the middle. The germline V gene encodes CDR1 SGHRS and CDR2 YFSETQ. There are 12 residues in the CDR3. The CDR3 DNA reads TGCGCCAGCAGCTTGGCCGAGCAGACCCAGTACTTC. It yields the protein CASSLAEQTQYF.

The rearrangement links TRBV15 to TRBJ2-7; TRBD2 aligns across 10 bases. V lost 0 bases, J lost 6 bases, and 8 bases stayed unmatched. In germline, CDR1 is LNHNV, CDR2 YYDKDF (reference sequence). This CDR3 comprises 16 residues. The CDR3 here is CATSRELAGTAGEQYF. In nucleotides, the CDR3 is TGTGCCACCAGCAGAGAACTAGCGGGGACCGCAGGCGAGCAGTACTTC.

The gene calls are TRBV6-6 and TRBJ2-3, with a possible D match to TRBD2 (6 bases). V was clipped by 7 bases and J by 0 bases, with 14 bases between them. The CDR3 contains 15 residues. Germline values: CDR1 MNHNY, CDR2 SVGAGI (reference sequence). The CDR3 sequence: CASIPNGRSTDTQYF. In DNA, the CDR3 is TGTGCCAGCATTCCAAATGGGAGGAGCACAGATACGCAGTATTTT.

This sequence joins TRBV28 and TRBJ1-1; no clear D. The ends were cut back, 6 bases at V and 1 base at J, with 9 bases in the middle. The germline V gene encodes CDR1 MDHEN and CDR2 SYDVKM. CDR3 length: 13 amino acids. CDR3 in DNA: TGTGCCAGCAGCATTTGGGGGAACACTGAAGCTTTCTTT. Its translation is CASSIWGNTEAFF.

This clonotype was observed a handful of times. This chain joins TRBV20-1 and TRBJ1-6; perhaps TRBD1 as D (6 bases). The CDR3 has 13 amino acids. Germline V lookup: CDR1 DFQATT, CDR2 SNEGSKA (reference sequence). The V end lost 6 bases, the J end lost 8 bases, and 14 bases lay between the germline ends. CDR3 region: CSATGTEYSPLHF. The CDR3 DNA is TGCAGTGCCACAGGGACGGAGTATTCACCCCTCCACTTT.

The genes are TRBV3-1 and TRBJ2-3, with TRBD1 as a possible D gene (6 bases). The germline gives CDR1 LGHDT, CDR2 YNNKEL (reference sequence). V was cut by 2 bases and J by 8 bases, with 23 bases left in between. The length of the CDR3 is 17 residues. Here the CDR3 reads CASSQRFSLGTSGTQYF. CDR3 sequence (DNA): TGTGCCAGCAGCCAAAGATTTTCGCTCGGGACATCCGGTACGCAGTATTTT.

The J gene is TRBJ2-3, the V gene TRBV29-1; tentatively, D is TRBD1 or TRBD2 (5 bases each). Between the trimmed V and J ends, which lost 4 bases and 5 bases, there was a span of 13 bases. Germline CDR1 SQVTM, CDR2 ANQGSEA. The CDR3 has 13 amino acids. The DNA for the CDR3 is TGCAGCGTTGTGGGGCGGGCCAAAGATACGCAGTATTTT. Translated, it gives CSVVGRAKDTQYF.